These 17 T cell receptor beta chains were all obtained from the same sample, sequenced in a study of OX40 agonist ivuxolimab in advanced cancers. Library preparation employed the immunoSEQ multiplex PCR assay. TCRdb's version of the immuneACCESS table is confined to in-frame rearrangements and falls short of the full clone set. An unresolved V gene accounts for under half of the shortfall where checked; the remainder is of unknown origin. Across this sample there are about 65,000 clones, with approximately 89% seen only once. The ten largest clones take up more than 0.85% of the sample. Sequencing was performed on CD4+ or CD8+ T cells sorted from blood, taken in a trial of the OX40 agonist ivuxolimab. The receptor source for this set is an adult with an advanced solid tumor such as melanoma, head and neck, liver or kidney cancer.

The rearrangement links TRBV6-5 to TRBJ1-3; no clear D gene. Per the germline V gene, CDR1 is MNHEY and CDR2 is SVGAGI. V lost 5 bases to trimming and J lost 2 bases, with 10 bases between them. This CDR3 contains 14 residues. The CDR3, as DNA: TGTGCCAGCAGTAAGACGGGGACTGGAAACACCATATATTTT. Its protein product is CASSKTGTGNTIYF.

The chain has TRBV6-5 and TRBJ2-1, with D possibly matching TRBD2 (5 bases). Germline CDR1 MNHEY, CDR2 SVGAGI. Trimming pared 7 bases from V and 4 bases from J, leaving 8 bases between. The CDR3 totals 12 residues. The CDR3 protein is CASTRGYNEQFF. Written as DNA, the CDR3 is TGTGCCAGCACCCGCGGGTACAATGAGCAGTTCTTC.

The chain couples TRBV27 to TRBJ2-3; TRBD2 aligns across 9 bases. V shed 3 bases and J 4 bases; nucleotides not matched to a gene: 14. Germline V gives CDR1 MNHEY, CDR2 SMNVEV (reference sequence). The length of the CDR3 is 18 residues. The CDR3 sequence: CASSFNMWSAGGPDTQYF. The CDR3 DNA reads as TGTGCCAGCAGTTTCAATATGTGGTCGGCGGGGGGGCCAGATACGCAGTATTTT.

This chain connects TRBV27 to TRBJ1-4, with 7 bases aligning to TRBD1. Germline V CDR1 and CDR2: MNHEY, SMNVEV (reference sequence). Trimming at V came to 5 bases and at J to 4 bases, leaving 13 bases not matched to a gene. The CDR3 extends over 17 amino acids. This chain's CDR3 is CASSLTPPDRINEKLFF. Here the CDR3 DNA reads TGTGCCAGCAGTCTTACCCCTCCGGACAGGATTAATGAAAAACTGTTTTTT. The entire variable domain, with the rest obtained from reference TRBV27 and TRBJ1-4, is as follows: EAQVTQNPRYLITVTGKKLTVTCSQNMNHEYMSWYRQDPGLGLRQIYYSMNVEVTDKGDVPEGYKVSRKEKRNFPLILESPSPNQTSLYFCASSLTPPDRINEKLFFGSGTQLSVL.

The chain recombines TRBV5-1 with TRBJ2-3; D is possibly TRBD1 or TRBD2 (5 bases each). The germline V gene encodes CDR1 SGHRS and CDR2 YFSETQ. There are 14 residues in the CDR3. Between the trimmed V and J ends, which lost 5 bases and 3 bases, there was a span of 13 bases. The CDR3 region is CASRNSGTTDTQYF. The CDR3 DNA is TGCGCCAGCAGGAATAGTGGGACGACAGATACGCAGTATTTT.

This clone was picked up one time. The chain is built from TRBV18 and TRBJ2-2; D could derive from TRBD1 or TRBD2 (5 bases each). Germline CDR1 reads KGHSH; CDR2 reads LQKENI. The CDR3 runs 16 residues. V was shortened by 1 base and J by 5 bases, with 14 bases between the two germline ends. In DNA, the CDR3 is TGTGCCAGCTCACCACAGGGGACGTATGAGACCGGGGAGCTGTTTTTT. Residues: CASSPQGTYETGELFF.

V is TRBV2 and J is TRBJ1-1, with D unresolved. The CDR3 has 13 residues. The V and J ends lost 8 bases and 0 bases respectively, with 10 bases between them. Germline CDR1 reads SNHLY; CDR2 reads FYNNEI. The CDR3 DNA reads as TGTGCCAGCCGGGTACTCATGAACACTGAAGCTTTCTTT. Encoded protein: CASRVLMNTEAFF.

The rearrangement uses TRBV10-3 and TRBJ1-4, with D unresolved. Germline V CDR1 and CDR2: ENHRY, SYGVKD. The length of the CDR3 is 14 residues. V shed 3 bases and J shed 7 bases, with 12 bases lying between them. CDR3 DNA sequence: TGTGCCATCAGTGATACCCAGGCTAGTGAAAAACTGTTTTTT. This translates into CAISDTQASEKLFF.

This chain joins TRBV6-5 and TRBJ2-7; 9 bases match TRBD1. V dropped 7 bases and J dropped 5; count of bases not matched to a gene: 9. From germline, CDR1 is MNHEY and CDR2 SVGAGI. CDR3 size: 14 residues. CDR3 nucleotides: TGTGCCAGCACCTTGGGACAGGGATTCAACGAGCAGTACTTC. It is translated as CASTLGQGFNEQYF.

The chain joins TRBV4-1 to TRBJ2-1; perhaps D is TRBD1 or TRBD2 (5 bases each). The CDR3 length is 16 residues. V lost 3 bases and J lost 0, with 12 bases in between. The germline CDR1 and CDR2 sequences are MGHRA and YSYEKL. CDR3 sequence: CASSQYAGSSYNEQFF. The CDR3 DNA follows: TGCGCCAGCAGCCAGTACGCAGGGAGCTCCTACAATGAGCAGTTCTTC.

The chain couples TRBV7-9 to TRBJ2-1, with D perhaps TRBD1 or TRBD2 (6 bases each). V was trimmed by 1 base and J by 3 bases, leaving 13 bases between them. The CDR3 spans 16 residues. Germline V gene sequence: CDR1 SEHNR, CDR2 FQNEAQ (reference sequence). DNA of the CDR3: TGTGCCAGCAGCTTAGGTAGGGGGGCGATCTACAATGAGCAGTTCTTC. Translating gives CASSLGRGAIYNEQFF.

J is TRBJ2-1 and V is TRBV19; D remains ambiguous. V was cut by 1 base and J by 7 bases, with 8 bases left in between. The CDR3 is 13 amino acids. Germline V gene sequence: CDR1 LNHDA, CDR2 SQIVND (reference sequence). The CDR3 region has the DNA TGTGCCAGTAGTATAGTAATAGGGAATGAGCAGTTCTTC. Translation gives CASSIVIGNEQFF. Using reference TRBV19 and TRBJ2-1 for the parts outside the CDR3, the full variable domain is DGGITQSPKYLFRKEGQNVTLSCEQNLNHDAMYWYRQDPGQGLRLIYYSQIVNDFQKGDIAEGYSVSREKKESFPLTVTSAQKNPTAFYLCASSIVIGNEQFFGPGTRLTVL.

In DNA form, the CDR3 reads TGTGCCAGCAGTTCCGGGGGTTATCAGCCCCAGCATTTT. Translated, it gives CASSSGGYQPQHF. V usage is TRBV6-5 and J usage is TRBJ1-5; tentatively, D is TRBD1 (5 bases). V lost 4 bases, J lost 5 bases, and 9 bases lay in between. The CDR3 extends over 13 amino acids. CDR1 and CDR2 (germline): MNHEY, SVGAGI.

This clone was detected only once. V and J are TRBV27 and TRBJ1-5; 7 bases agree with TRBD1. CDR1 is MNHEY and CDR2 is SMNVEV in the germline V gene (reference sequence). The ends lost 3 bases at V and 2 bases at J; junction bases unmatched: 4. The CDR3 consists of 15 residues. The CDR3 DNA reads as TGTGCCAGCAGTTTCGCCACAGGGGGCAATCAGCCCCAGCATTTT. The encoded protein is CASSFATGGNQPQHF.

The chain couples TRBV2 to TRBJ1-2; D ambiguous. CDR3 size: 12 residues. V dropped 1 base and J dropped 9 bases, with 9 bases sitting between them. In germline, CDR1 is SNHLY, CDR2 FYNNEI. The CDR3 protein is CASSEGVRSYTF. Here the CDR3 DNA reads TGTGCCAGCAGTGAAGGCGTTAGGAGCTACACCTTC. The full variable domain, rest sourced from reference TRBV2 and TRBJ1-2, is EPEVTQTPSHQVTQMGQEVILRCVPISNHLYFYWYRQILGQKVEFLVSFYNNEISEKSEIFDDQFSVERPDGSNFTLKIRSTKLEDSAMYFCASSEGVRSYTFGSGTRLTVV.

CDR3 coding DNA: TGCGCCAGCAGCCAAGTAATAGGCCTTGCTAGCGGTTTCACTGGCAATGAGCAGTTCTTC. Its protein product is CASSQVIGLASGFTGNEQFF. This rearrangement joins TRBV4-1 to TRBJ2-1; 7 bases align to TRBD2. V was pared by 1 base and J by 6 bases, with 21 bases of the junction left unmatched. The CDR3 has 20 amino acids. Germline-derived CDR1 and CDR2 are MGHRA and YSYEKL.

The chain carries TRBV6-1 and TRBJ1-2; D not resolved. The CDR3 sequence is 13 residues long. Germline assignment: CDR1 MNHNS and CDR2 SASEGT. V lost 5 bases and J 4 bases, leaving 11 bases between the germline ends. CDR3 loop: CASSPRALYGYTF. CDR3 in DNA: TGTGCCAGCAGTCCGAGGGCGCTCTATGGCTACACCTTC.